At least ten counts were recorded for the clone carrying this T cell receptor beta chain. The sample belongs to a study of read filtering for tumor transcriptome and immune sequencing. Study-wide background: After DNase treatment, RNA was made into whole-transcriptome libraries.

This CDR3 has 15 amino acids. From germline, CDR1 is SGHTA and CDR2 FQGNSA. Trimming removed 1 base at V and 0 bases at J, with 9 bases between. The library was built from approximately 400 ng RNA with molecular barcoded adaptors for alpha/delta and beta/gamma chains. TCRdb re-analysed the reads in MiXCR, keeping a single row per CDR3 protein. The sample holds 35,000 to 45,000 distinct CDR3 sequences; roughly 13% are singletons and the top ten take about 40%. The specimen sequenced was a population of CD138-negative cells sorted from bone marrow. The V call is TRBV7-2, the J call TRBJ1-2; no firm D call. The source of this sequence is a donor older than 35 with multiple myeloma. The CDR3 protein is CASSLDSSPNYGYTF. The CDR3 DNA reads TGTGCCAGCAGCTTAGATTCCAGCCCTAACTATGGCTACACCTTC. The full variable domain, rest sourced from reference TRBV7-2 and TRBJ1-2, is GAGVSQSPSNKVTEKGKDVELRCDPISGHTALYWYRQSLGQGLEFLIYFQGNSAPDKSGLPSDRFSAERTGGSVSTLTIQRTQQEDSAVYLCASSLDSSPNYGYTFGSGTRLTVV.